This T cell receptor beta chain derives from a study of cytomegalovirus exposure and HLA in healthy donors. Study in general: The roughly 130 validation repertoires used the same platform as the 600 to 750 first-cohort repertoires (as reported by a later analysis).

This CDR3 region has 15 residues. Per germline, CDR1 MNHNS and CDR2 SASEGT. With 7 bases removed from V and 3 bases from J, the gap between germline ends came to 18 bases. General study points: CMV antigen specificity was confirmed in vitro for a few CMV-associated chains. The classifier reportedly diagnosed cytomegalovirus status with high sensitivity and specificity. Subsequent analysis found a tendency for first-cohort TCR clusters to co-occur within the 110 or so validation repertoires.

Sequencing used immunoSEQ multiplex PCR; TCRdb keeps in-frame clones, though not all of them. The sample has 220,000 or so clones, approximately 88% seen once. In regard to this clone: As yet, its antigen is unknown.

The sample was PBMCs. This receptor was identified in a woman younger than 45 in good health and CMV-seropositive. The J gene is TRBJ1-1, the V gene TRBV6-1; a possible D gene is TRBD1 (6 bases). The CDR3 reads CASTRGTPRHTEAFF. As DNA, the CDR3 is TGTGCCAGCACCCGAGGGACACCACGACACACTGAAGCTTTCTTT.